This is a list of T cell receptor beta chains from one sample in a study of cytomegalovirus exposure and HLA in healthy donors. Only in-frame clones appear in the TCRdb table, and some are missing; sequencing was by immunoSEQ multiplex PCR. Of about 160,000 clones listed, roughly four fifths are singletons. The sequencing sample was made of PBMCs. The receptors derive from a man in his 60s in good health and CMV-seronegative. Both conserved end residues are part of each CDR3. Fields, in order: D gene, V gene, clone size, J gene, CDR3 protein, CDR3 DNA. D genes are given only for firm matches. Clone size, where shown, is once, few, many, or a class for clones that have expanded.

>-|TRBV7-9|-|TRBJ2-7
CASSSGPDGQGYEQYF
TGTGCCAGCAGCTCAGGCCCCGACGGGCAGGGGTACGAGCAGTACTTC
>-|TRBV12-2|-|TRBJ2-4
CASRERPLLAKNIQYF
TGTGCAAGTCGCGAACGGCCACTACTAGCCAAAAACATTCAGTACTTC
>TRBD1|TRBV5-1|-|TRBJ2-1
CASSQIPGQANEQFF
TGCGCCAGCAGCCAAATTCCGGGACAGGCTAACGAGCAGTTCTTC
>TRBD1|TRBV7-3|once|TRBJ1-5
CASSRSLGQGDRRNQPQHF
TGTGCCAGCAGCCGATCTCTGGGACAGGGGGATCGGAGAAATCAGCCCCAGCATTTT
>-|TRBV18|-|TRBJ2-1
CASSAARKDFNEQFF
TGTGCCAGCTCAGCAGCGCGGAAGGACTTCAATGAGCAGTTCTTC
>-|TRBV5-1|-|TRBJ1-1
CASSLAGGSMNTEAFF
TGCGCCAGCAGCTTGGCTGGGGGCAGTATGAACACTGAAGCTTTCTTT
>-|TRBV7-2|-|TRBJ2-5
CASSLQGRETQYF
TGTGCCAGCAGCTTACAGGGTCGGGAGACCCAGTACTTC
>TRBD2|TRBV6-1|-|TRBJ2-3
CASIGTSGRSDTQYF
TGTGCCAGCATTGGGACTAGCGGGAGGTCAGATACGCAGTATTTT
>TRBD2|TRBV7-2|-|TRBJ2-5
CASSWTSGVQETQYF
TGTGCCAGCAGCTGGACTAGCGGGGTGCAAGAGACCCAGTACTTC
>TRBD1|TRBV28|few|TRBJ1-5
CASREPGQGGQPQHF
TGTGCCAGCAGGGAACCGGGACAGGGAGGTCAGCCCCAGCATTTT